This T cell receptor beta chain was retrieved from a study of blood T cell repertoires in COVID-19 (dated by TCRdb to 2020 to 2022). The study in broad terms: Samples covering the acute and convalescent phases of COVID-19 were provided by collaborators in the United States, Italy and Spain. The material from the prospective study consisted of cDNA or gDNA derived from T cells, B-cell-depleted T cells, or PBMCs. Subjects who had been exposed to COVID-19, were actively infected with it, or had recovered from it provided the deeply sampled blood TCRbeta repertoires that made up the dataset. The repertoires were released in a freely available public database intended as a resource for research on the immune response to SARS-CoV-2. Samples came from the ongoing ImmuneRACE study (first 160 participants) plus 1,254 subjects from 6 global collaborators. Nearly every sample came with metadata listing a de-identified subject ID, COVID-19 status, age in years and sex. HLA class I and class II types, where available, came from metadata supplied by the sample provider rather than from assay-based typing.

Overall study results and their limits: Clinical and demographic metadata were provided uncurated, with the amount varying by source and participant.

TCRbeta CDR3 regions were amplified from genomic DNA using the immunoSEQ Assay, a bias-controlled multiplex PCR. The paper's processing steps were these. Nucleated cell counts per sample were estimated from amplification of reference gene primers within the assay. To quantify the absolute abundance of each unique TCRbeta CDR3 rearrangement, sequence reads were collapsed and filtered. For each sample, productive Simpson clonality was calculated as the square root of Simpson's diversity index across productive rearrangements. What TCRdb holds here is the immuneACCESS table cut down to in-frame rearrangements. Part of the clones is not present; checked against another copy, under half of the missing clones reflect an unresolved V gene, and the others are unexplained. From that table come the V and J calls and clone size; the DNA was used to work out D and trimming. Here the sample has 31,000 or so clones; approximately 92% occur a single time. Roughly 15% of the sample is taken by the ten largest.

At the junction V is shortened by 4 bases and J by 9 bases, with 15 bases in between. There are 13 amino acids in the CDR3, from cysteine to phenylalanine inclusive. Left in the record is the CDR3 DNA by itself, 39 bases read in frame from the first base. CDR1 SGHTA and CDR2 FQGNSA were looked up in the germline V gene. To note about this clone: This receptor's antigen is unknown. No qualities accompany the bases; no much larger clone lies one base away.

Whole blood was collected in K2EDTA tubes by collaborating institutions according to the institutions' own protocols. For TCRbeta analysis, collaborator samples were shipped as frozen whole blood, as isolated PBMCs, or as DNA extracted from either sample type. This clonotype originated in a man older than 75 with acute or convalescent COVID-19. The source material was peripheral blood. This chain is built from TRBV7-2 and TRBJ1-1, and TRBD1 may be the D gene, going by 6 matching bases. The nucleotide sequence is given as TGTGCCAGCAGCTCCCTCAGGGGAACCCAAGCTTTCTTT. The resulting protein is CASSSLRGTQAFF. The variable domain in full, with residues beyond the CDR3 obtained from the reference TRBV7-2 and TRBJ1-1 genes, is GAGVSQSPSNKVTEKGKDVELRCDPISGHTALYWYRQSLGQGLEFLIYFQGNSAPDKSGLPSDRFSAERTGGSVSTLTIQRTQQEDSAVYLCASSSLRGTQAFFGQGTRLTVV.